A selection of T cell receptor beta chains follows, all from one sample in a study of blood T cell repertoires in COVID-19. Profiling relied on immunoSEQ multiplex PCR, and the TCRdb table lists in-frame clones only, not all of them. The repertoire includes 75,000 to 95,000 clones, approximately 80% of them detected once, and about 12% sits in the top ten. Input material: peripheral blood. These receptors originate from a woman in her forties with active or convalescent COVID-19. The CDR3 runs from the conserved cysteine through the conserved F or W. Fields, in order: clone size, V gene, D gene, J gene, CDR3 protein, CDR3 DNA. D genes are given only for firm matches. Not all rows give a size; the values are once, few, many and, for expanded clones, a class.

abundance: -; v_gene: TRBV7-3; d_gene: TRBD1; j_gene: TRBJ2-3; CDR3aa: CASSLTSDRADTQYF; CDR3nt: TGTGCCAGCAGCTTAACCTCCGACAGGGCTGATACGCAGTATTTT
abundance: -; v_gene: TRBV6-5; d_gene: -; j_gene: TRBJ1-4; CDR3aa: CASRDQEDNEKLFF; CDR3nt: TGTGCCAGCAGGGACCAGGAGGATAATGAAAAACTGTTTTTT
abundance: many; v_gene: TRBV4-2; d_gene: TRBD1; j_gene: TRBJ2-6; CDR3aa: CASSQDPGTGYSGANVLTF; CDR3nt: TGTGCCAGCAGCCAAGATCCTGGGACAGGCTACTCTGGGGCCAACGTCCTGACTTTC
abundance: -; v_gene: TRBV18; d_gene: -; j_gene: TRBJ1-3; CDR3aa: CASSPVAVLGNTIYF; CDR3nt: TGTGCCAGCTCACCAGTGGCAGTCCTTGGAAACACCATATATTTT
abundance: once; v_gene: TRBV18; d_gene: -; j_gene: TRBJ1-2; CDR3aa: CASSEGSYGYTF; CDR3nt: TGTGCCAGCTCGGAGGGGTCCTATGGCTACACCTTC
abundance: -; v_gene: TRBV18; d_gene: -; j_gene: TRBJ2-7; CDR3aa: CASSPQRTPSYEQYF; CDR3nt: TGTGCCAGCTCACCCCAGCGGACTCCCTCCTACGAGCAGTACTTC
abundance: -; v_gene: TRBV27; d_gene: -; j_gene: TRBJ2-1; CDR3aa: CASSPQGLTGGPNEQFF; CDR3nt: TGTGCCAGCAGTCCACAGGGGCTAACGGGAGGGCCGAATGAGCAGTTCTTC
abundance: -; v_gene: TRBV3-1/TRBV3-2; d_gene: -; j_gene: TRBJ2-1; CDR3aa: CASSQGLTGTSYNEQFF; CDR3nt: TGTGCCAGCAGCCAAGGGTTAACAGGAACATCCTACAATGAGCAGTTCTTC
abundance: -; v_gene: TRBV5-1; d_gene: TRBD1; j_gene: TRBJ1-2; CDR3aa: CASSRHGQEGYGYTF; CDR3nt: TGCGCCAGCAGCCGACACGGACAGGAGGGCTATGGCTACACCTTC
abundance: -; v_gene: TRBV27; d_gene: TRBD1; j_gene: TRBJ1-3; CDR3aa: CASSLGQGGNTIYF; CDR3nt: TGTGCCAGCAGTTTAGGACAGGGTGGAAACACCATATATTTT
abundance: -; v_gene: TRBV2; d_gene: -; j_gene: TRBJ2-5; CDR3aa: CASSEFPGALETQYF; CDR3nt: TGTGCCAGCAGTGAATTTCCAGGGGCGTTAGAGACCCAGTACTTC
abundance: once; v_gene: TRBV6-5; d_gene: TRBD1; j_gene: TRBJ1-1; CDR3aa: CASSWDRYTEAFF; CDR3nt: TGTGCCAGCAGTTGGGACAGATACACTGAAGCTTTCTTT